This TCR beta chain was captured in a study of cytomegalovirus exposure and HLA in healthy donors. Clones were sequenced by immunoSEQ multiplex PCR, and TCRdb holds only the in-frame ones, with some missing. The table includes 300,000 to 400,000 clones, 88% detected once. The donors were part of the validation cohort, which consisted of roughly 110 subjects and was separate from the first cohort of several hundred subjects. The germline V and J ends were trimmed by 1 base and 2 bases, with 5 bases remaining between them. The CDR3 runs to 13 residues. The V gene's germline CDR1 is MDHEN and CDR2 SYDVKM.

The sequencing input was PBMCs. The clonotype was recovered from a man aged 30-40 years in good health and CMV-seronegative. The gene calls are TRBV28 and TRBJ1-2; no clear D. The CDR3 spells CASSLLENYGYTF. CDR3 sequence (DNA): TGTGCCAGCAGTTTATTGGAGAACTATGGCTACACCTTC.